This T cell receptor beta chain originates from a study of blood T cells in healthy people across ages. At the level of the study: Capture by template switching was about one barcoded beta molecule per two T cells.

Donors were systemically healthy Caucasian individuals from Russia aged roughly 6 to 100 years. Each sample provided at least 5 micrograms of extracted total RNA. Trimming pared 4 bases from V and 2 bases from J, leaving 15 bases between. Germline-derived CDR1 and CDR2 are LGHDT and YNNKEL (reference sequence). The CDR3 is 15 amino acids. The use of a sample-barcoded 5' primer and a J-beta primer mix characterized a second PCR of roughly 6 to 11 cycles. TCRdb reprocessed the 5' RACE reads via MiXCR and lists one record per CDR3 protein. Among around 1,500,000 distinct CDR3 sequences listed, 28% were seen once. This clonotype was seen more than once but under ten times.

Sequencing was done on a sample of blood. This sequence was found in a woman under 40 in good health. The chain combines TRBV3-1 with TRBJ2-7, with D possibly TRBD1 on 5 matching bases. The DNA for the CDR3 is TGTGCCAGCAGCCCGATCCTAGGGGTTACCTACGAGCAGTACTTC. Translating gives CASSPILGVTYEQYF.